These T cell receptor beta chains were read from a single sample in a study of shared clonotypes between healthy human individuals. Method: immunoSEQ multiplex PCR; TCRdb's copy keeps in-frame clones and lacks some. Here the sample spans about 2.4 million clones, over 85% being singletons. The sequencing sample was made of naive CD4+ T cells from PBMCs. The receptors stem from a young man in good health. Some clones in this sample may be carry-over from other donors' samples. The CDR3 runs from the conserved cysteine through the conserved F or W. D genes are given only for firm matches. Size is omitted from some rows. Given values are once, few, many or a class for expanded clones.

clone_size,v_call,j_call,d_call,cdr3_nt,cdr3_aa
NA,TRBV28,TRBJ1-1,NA,TGTGCCAGCAGTTTGGTCCAGGGCGGGACTGAAGCTTTCTTT,CASSLVQGGTEAFF
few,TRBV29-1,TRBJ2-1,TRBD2,TGCAGCGGGGGCGGGGGTTACAATGAGCAGTTCTTC,CSGGGGYNEQFF
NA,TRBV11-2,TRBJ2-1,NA,TGTGCCAGCACCCTCACAGTCCAGTCCAATGAGCAGTTCTTC,CASTLTVQSNEQFF
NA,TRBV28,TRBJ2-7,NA,TGTGCCAGCAGCCAATTTGGGGCAGGGGGGGCCTACGAGCAGTACTTC,CASSQFGAGGAYEQYF
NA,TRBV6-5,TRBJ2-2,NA,TGTGCCAGCAGTCCGACATACACCGGGGAGCTGTTTTTT,CASSPTYTGELFF
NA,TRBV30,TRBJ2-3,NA,TGTGCCTGGAGTGGCGAGCGCAGCACAGATACGCAGTATTTT,CAWSGERSTDTQYF
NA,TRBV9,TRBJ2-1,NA,TGTGCCAGCAGCCCCCACAGGAGCTCCTACAATGAGCAGTTCTTC,CASSPHRSSYNEQFF
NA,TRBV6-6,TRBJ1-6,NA,TGTGCCAGCAGCCCCCGAGGTCAGTGGGATTCACCCCTCCACTTT,CASSPRGQWDSPLHF
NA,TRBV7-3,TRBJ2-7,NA,TGTGCCAGCAGCAGCCGGACTAATGTCAGGCACTCCTACGAGCAGTACTTC,CASSSRTNVRHSYEQYF
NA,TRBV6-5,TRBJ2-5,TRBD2,TGTGCCAGCAGTTACTCACTAGCGGGAGCCCTAGAGACCCAGTACTTC,CASSYSLAGALETQYF
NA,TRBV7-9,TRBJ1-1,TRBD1,TGTGCCAGCAGCCCGCGGACAGGCCGGACGAACACTGAAGCTTTCTTT,CASSPRTGRTNTEAFF
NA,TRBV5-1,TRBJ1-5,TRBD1,TGCGCCAGCAGCTCGGCAGGGGGGAATCAGCCCCAGCATTTT,CASSSAGGNQPQHF
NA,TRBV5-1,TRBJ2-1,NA,TGCGCCAGCAGCTTGTTAGGGGACAAAGATGAGCAGTTCTTC,CASSLLGDKDEQFF
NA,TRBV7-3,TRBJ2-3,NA,TGTGCCAGCAGCTACGGTCGCGTCGGCACAGATACGCAGTATTTT,CASSYGRVGTDTQYF
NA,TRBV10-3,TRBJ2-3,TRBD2,TGTGCCACCGAAAGTCCCGGGACTAGCGGGAGTGCGTCAGATACGCAGTATTTT,CATESPGTSGSASDTQYF
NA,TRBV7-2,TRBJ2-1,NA,TGTGCCAGCAGACCCACCAGGGATTACAATGAGCAGTTCTTC,CASRPTRDYNEQFF